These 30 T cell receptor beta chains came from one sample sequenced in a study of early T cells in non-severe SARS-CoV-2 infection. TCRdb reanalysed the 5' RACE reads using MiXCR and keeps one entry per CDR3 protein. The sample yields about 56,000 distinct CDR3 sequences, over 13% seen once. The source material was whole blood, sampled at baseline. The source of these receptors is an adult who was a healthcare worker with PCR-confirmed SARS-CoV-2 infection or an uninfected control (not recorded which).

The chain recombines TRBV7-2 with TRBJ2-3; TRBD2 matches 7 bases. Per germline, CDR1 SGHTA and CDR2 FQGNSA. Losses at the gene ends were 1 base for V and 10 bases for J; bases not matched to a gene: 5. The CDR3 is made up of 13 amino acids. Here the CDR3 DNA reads TGTGCCAGCAGCTTAGGCAGCGGGGCGGCGCAGTATTTT. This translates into CASSLGSGAAQYF.

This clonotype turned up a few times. The CDR3 coding sequence is TGCGCCAGCAGCTTGGACTCCATCGGGTCGGATACGCAGTATTTT. Encoded protein: CASSLDSIGSDTQYF. The V and J genes are TRBV5-1 and TRBJ2-3; D not certain. Germline V lookup: CDR1 SGHRS, CDR2 YFSETQ. Trimming pared 0 bases from V and 6 bases from J, leaving 14 bases between. The length of the CDR3 is 15 residues.

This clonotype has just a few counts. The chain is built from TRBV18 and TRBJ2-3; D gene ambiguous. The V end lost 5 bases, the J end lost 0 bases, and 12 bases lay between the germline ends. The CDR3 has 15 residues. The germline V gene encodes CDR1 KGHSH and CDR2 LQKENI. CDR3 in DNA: TGTGCCAGCTCATCTCAAGCGACTAGCACAGATACGCAGTATTTT. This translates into CASSSQATSTDTQYF.

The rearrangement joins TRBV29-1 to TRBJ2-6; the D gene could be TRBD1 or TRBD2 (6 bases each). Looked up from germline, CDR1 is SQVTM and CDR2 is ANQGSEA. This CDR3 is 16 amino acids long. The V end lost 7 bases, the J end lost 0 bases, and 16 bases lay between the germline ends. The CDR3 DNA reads TGCAGCGGCGGGACACTCAACCCCTCTGGGGCCAACGTCCTGACTTTC. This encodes CSGGTLNPSGANVLTF. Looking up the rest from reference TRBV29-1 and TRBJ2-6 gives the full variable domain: SAVISQKPSRDICQRGTSLTIQCQVDSQVTMMFWYRQQPGQSLTLIATANQGSEATYESGFVIDKFPISRPNLTFSTLTVSNMSPEDSSIYLCSGGTLNPSGANVLTFGAGSRLTVL.

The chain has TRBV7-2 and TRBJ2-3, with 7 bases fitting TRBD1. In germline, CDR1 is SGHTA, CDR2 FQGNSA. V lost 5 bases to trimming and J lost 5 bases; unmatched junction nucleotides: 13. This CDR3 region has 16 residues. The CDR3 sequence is CASSPRDRARRDTQYF. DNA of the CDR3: TGTGCCAGCAGCCCCCGCGACAGGGCGCGGAGAGATACGCAGTATTTT.

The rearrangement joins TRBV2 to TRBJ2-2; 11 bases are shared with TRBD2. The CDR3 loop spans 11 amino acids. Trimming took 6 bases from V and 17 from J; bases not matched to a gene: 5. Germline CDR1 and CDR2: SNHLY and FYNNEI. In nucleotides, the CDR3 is TGTGCCAGCAGGGGTAGCGGGGGGGCCTTTTTT. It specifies CASRGSGGAFF.

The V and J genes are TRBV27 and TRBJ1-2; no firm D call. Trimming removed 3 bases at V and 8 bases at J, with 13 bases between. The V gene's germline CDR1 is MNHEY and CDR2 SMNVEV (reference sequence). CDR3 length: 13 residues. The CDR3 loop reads CASSLAPLGGYTF. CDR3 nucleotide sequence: TGTGCCAGCAGTTTGGCCCCGCTCGGGGGCTACACCTTC.

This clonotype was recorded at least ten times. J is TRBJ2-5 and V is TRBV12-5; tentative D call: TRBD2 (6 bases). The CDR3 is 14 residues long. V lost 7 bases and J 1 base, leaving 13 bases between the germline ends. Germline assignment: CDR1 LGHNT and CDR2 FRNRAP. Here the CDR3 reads CASAGSGVQETQYF. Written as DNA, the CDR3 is TGTGCTAGTGCAGGATCGGGGGTCCAAGAGACCCAGTACTTC.

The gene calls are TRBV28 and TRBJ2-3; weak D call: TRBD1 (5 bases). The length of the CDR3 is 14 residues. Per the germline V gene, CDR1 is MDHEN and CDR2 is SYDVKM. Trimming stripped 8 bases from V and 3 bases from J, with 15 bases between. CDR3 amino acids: CASQQVFRTDTQYF. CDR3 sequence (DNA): TGTGCCAGCCAACAGGTCTTTCGGACAGATACGCAGTATTTT.

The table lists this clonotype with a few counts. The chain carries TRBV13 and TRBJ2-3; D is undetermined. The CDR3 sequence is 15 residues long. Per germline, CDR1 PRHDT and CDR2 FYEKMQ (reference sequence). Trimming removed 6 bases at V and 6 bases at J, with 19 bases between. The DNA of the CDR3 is TGTGCCAGCAGTTACAGCGCCGGGTCCCCTGATACGCAGTATTTT. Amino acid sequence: CASSYSAGSPDTQYF.

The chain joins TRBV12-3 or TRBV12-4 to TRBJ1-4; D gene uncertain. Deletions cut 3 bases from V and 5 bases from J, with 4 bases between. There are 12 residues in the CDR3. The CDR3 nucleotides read TGTGCCAGCAGTTTCACCAATGAAAAACTGTTTTTT. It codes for CASSFTNEKLFF.

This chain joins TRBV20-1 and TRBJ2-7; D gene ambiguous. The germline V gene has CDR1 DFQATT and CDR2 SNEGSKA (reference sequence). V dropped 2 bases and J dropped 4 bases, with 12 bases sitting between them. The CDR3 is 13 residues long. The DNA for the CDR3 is TGCAGTGCTAGAAGTGGAGACTCGTACGAGCAGTACTTC. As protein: CSARSGDSYEQYF.

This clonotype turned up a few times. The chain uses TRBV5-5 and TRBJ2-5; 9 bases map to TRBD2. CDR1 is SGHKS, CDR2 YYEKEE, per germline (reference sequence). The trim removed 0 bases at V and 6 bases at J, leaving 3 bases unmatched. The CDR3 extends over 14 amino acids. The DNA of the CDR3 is TGTGCCAGCAGCTTGGGGCGGGAGGGAAAGACCCAGTACTTC. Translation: CASSLGREGKTQYF. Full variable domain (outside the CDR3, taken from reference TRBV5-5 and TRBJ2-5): DAGVTQSPTHLIKTRGQQVTLRCSPISGHKSVSWYQQVLGQGPQFIFQYYEKEERGRGNFPDRFSARQFPNYSSELNVNALLLGDSALYLCASSLGREGKTQYFGPGTRLLVL.

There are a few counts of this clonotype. CDR3 DNA sequence: TGTGCCAGCAGCTTAGTAGGGAATTCGAATGAGCAGTTCTTC. Protein sequence: CASSLVGNSNEQFF. This chain connects TRBV7-8 to TRBJ2-1; D is undetermined. Germline CDR1 and CDR2: SGHVS and FQNEAQ. There are 14 residues in the CDR3. Between the trimmed V and J ends, which lost 1 base and 7 bases, there was a span of 11 bases. The whole variable domain, filled in from reference TRBV7-8 and TRBJ2-1, reads GAGVSQSPRYKVAKRGQDVALRCDPISGHVSLFWYQQALGQGPEFLTYFQNEAQLDKSGLPSDRFFAERPEGSVSTLKIQRTQQEDSAVYLCASSLVGNSNEQFFGPGTRLTVL.

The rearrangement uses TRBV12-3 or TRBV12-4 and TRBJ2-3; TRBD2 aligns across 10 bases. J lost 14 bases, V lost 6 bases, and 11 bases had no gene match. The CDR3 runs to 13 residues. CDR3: CASSFTSGATGYF. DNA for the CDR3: TGTGCCAGCAGCTTCACTAGCGGGGCAACGGGGTATTTT.

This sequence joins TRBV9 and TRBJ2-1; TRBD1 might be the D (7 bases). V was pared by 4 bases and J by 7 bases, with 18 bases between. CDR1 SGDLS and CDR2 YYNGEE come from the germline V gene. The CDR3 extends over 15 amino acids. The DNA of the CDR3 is TGTGCCAGCAGCCCGGGACAGATTGGAGGGAATGAGCAGTTCTTC. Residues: CASSPGQIGGNEQFF. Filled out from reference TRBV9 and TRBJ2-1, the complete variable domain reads DSGVTQTPKHLITATGQRVTLRCSPRSGDLSVYWYQQSLDQGLQFLIQYYNGEERAKGNILERFSAQQFPDLHSELNLSSLELGDSALYFCASSPGQIGGNEQFFGPGTRLTVL.

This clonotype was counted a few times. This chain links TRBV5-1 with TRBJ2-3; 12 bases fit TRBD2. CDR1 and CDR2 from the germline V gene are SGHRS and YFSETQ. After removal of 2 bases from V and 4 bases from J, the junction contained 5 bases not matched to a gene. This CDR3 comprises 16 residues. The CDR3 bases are TGCGCCAGCAGCTTCCGACTAGCGGGAGAGGCAGATACGCAGTATTTT. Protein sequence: CASSFRLAGEADTQYF.

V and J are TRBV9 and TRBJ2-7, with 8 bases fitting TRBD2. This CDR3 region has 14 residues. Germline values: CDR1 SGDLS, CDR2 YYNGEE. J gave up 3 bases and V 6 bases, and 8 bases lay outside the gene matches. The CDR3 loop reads CASTRGSGNYEQYF. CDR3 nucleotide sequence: TGTGCCAGCACCCGGGGTAGCGGGAACTACGAGCAGTACTTC.

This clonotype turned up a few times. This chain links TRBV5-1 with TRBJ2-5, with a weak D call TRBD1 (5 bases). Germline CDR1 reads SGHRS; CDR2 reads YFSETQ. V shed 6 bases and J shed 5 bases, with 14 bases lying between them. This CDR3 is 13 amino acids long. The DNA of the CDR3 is TGCGCCAGCAAGGCGGCAGGGTCGGAGACCCAGTACTTC. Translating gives CASKAAGSETQYF.

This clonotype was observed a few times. This CDR3 is CASSQELRTGGQYF. For the CDR3, the DNA is TGTGCCAGCAGCCAAGAATTGCGGACAGGCGGGCAGTACTTC. The chain employs TRBV4-2 and TRBJ2-7; 7 nucleotides agree with TRBD1. The CDR3 sequence is 14 residues long. Germline V gives CDR1 LGHNA, CDR2 YNFKEQ. The V and J ends lost 0 bases and 9 bases, in that order; junction bases with no gene match: 8.

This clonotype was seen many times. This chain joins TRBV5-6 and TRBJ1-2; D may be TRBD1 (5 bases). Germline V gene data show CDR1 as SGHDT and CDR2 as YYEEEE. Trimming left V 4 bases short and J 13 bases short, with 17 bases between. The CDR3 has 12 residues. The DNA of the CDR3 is TGTGCCAGCAGCCGCAGGGACTACCAGGCCACCTTC. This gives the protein CASSRRDYQATF.

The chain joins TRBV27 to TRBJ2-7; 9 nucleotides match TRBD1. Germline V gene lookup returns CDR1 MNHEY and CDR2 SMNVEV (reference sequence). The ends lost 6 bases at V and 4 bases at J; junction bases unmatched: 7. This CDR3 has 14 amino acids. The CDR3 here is CASRLQGAGYEQYF. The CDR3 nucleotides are TGTGCCAGCAGACTACAGGGGGCAGGGTACGAGCAGTACTTC.

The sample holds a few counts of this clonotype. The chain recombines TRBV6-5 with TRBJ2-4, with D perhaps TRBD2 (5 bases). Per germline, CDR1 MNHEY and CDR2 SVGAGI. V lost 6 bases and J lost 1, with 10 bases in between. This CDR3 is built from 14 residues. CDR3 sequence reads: CASRASYAKNIQYF. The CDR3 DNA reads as TGTGCCAGCAGGGCTAGCTACGCCAAAAACATTCAGTACTTC.

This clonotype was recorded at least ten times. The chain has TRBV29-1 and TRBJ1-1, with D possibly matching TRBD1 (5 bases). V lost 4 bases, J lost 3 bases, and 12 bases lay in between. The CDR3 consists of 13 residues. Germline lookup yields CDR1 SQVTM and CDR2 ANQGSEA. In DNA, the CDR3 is TGCAGCGTTGCAGTCAGGGTGGACACTGAAGCTTTCTTT. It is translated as CSVAVRVDTEAFF.

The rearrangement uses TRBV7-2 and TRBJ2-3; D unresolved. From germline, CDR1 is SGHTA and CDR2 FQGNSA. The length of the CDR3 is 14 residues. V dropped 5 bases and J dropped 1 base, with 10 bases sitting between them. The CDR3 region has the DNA TGTGCCAGCAGCCCGACTCGTGGCACAGATACGCAGTATTTT. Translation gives CASSPTRGTDTQYF. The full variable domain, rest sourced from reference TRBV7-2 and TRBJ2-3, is GAGVSQSPSNKVTEKGKDVELRCDPISGHTALYWYRQSLGQGLEFLIYFQGNSAPDKSGLPSDRFSAERTGGSVSTLTIQRTQQEDSAVYLCASSPTRGTDTQYFGPGTRLTVL.

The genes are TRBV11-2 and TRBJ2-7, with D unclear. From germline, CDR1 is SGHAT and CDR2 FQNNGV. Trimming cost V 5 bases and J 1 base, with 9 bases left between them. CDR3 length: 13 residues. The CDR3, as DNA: TGTGCCAGCAGCCAACTCCTTTCCTACGAGCAGTACTTC. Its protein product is CASSQLLSYEQYF.

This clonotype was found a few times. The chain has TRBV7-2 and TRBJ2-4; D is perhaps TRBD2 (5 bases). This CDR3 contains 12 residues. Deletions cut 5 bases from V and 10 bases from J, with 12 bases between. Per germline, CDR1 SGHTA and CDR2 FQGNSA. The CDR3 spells CASSLRGRIQYF. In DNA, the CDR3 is TGTGCCAGCAGCCTACGAGGGCGGATTCAGTACTTC.

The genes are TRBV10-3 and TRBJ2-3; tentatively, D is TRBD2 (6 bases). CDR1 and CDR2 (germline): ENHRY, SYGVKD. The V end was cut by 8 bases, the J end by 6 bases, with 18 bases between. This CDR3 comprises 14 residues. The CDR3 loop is CAIGGVTLSDTQYF. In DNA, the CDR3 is TGTGCCATCGGCGGGGTCACGTTGAGCGATACGCAGTATTTT.

In nucleotides, the CDR3 is TGTGCCAGCATACCGGGACTAGGCTACAATGAGCAGTTCTTC. It specifies CASIPGLGYNEQFF. The chain has TRBV7-2 and TRBJ2-1; 8 positions match TRBD2. This CDR3 region has 14 residues. Trimming at V came to 7 bases and at J to 3 bases, leaving 5 bases not matched to a gene. The V gene's germline CDR1 is SGHTA and CDR2 FQGNSA.

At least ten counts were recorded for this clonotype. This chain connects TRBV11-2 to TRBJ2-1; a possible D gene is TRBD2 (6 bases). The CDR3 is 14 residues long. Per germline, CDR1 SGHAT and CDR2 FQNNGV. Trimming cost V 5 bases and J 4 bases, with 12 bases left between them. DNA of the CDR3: TGTGCCAGCAGCCATCTAGCGATATACAATGAGCAGTTCTTC. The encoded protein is CASSHLAIYNEQFF. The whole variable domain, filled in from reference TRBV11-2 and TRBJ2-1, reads EAGVAQSPRYKIIEKRQSVAFWCNPISGHATLYWYQQILGQGPKLLIQFQNNGVVDDSQLPKDRFSAERLKGVDSTLKIQPAKLEDSAVYLCASSHLAIYNEQFFGPGTRLTVL.